The clone carrying this T cell receptor (beta chain) was seen only a few times. Antigen specificity is unknown. CDR1 and CDR2 (germline): LGHNA, YSLEER. Trimming took 1 base from V and 4 from J; bases not matched to a gene: 6. CDR3 length: 16 amino acids. The data stem from a study of blood T cells in healthy people across ages. Study-level results: Getting older went along with TCR beta diversity per million T cells dropping roughly linearly. Investigators viewed diversity estimates from one million T cells as underestimates, the study reported.

They isolated at least 6 million PBMCs from each sample. Together with a sample-barcoded 5' primer, a J-beta primer mix was included in a second PCR lasting 7 to 11 cycles. Each CDR3 protein gets one entry after TCRdb re-called the 5' RACE reads with MiXCR. The sample records roughly 560,000 distinct CDR3 sequences, more than 20% being singletons. This same sample was also part of a study on T cells of mothers and their children. That source adds: For the second PCR, the M1S primer put in sample barcodes and 2-4 random nucleotides.

Specimen: blood. This sequence originates from a boy aged 5-17 years in good health. The genes are TRBV4-3 and TRBJ2-2; 7 positions match TRBD1. The CDR3 protein is CASSQAGRGTTGELFF. For the CDR3, the DNA is TGCGCCAGCAGCCAAGCAGGCAGGGGGACCACCGGGGAGCTGTTTTTT.